This TCR beta chain was sequenced in a study of tumor and adjacent non-tumor tissue in lung cancer. Study background: The cohort had 12 to 13 adenocarcinoma, 2 squamous cell and 1 small cell patients. Study-wide results and limits: Normal lung showed higher cumulative top 100 clone frequency than tumor.

As regards this clonotype: Antigen unknown.

This CDR3 has 14 residues. Germline values: CDR1 SGHAT, CDR2 FQNNGV. No cell sorting was done before RNA was extracted from the tissue. Donors were chemotherapy-naive, newly diagnosed lung cancer surgical patients in China, August–November 2014. The library came from three nested PCR rounds adapted from ARM-PCR protocols. MiXCR, applied by TCRdb to the multiplex PCR reads, yields one record per CDR3 protein. The repertoire holds tens of thousands of distinct CDR3 sequences, with 60% to 85% as singletons. This receptor was obtained from a woman in her 50s with non-small cell lung cancer. The source material was lung tumor tissue. V gene TRBV11-2 combines with J gene TRBJ1-5; D remains unclear. Near its end, the DNA agrees better with TRBJ2-3, so the J call may be wrong. Here the CDR3 reads CASITGRRNVPQYF. The CDR3 coding sequence is TGTGCCAGCATTACCGGGCGACGAAATGTGCCCCAGTATTTT.